Below are 18 T cell receptor beta chains sequenced from a single sample in a study of T cells in Graves' hyperthyroidism and ophthalmopathy. There were TCR beta CDR3 regions amplified from RNA transcripts. First-round RT-PCR of the TCR CDR3 relied on the HTBI primer set. MiXCR was run by TCRdb on the multiplex PCR reads, yielding one entry per CDR3 protein. Of 200,000 or so distinct CDR3 sequences listed, roughly 17% are singletons. Sequencing used blood. Receptors were obtained from a woman in her fifties or sixties with Graves' hyperthyroidism.

In its sample, this clonotype was seen a few times. This sequence may be a read error, since a much larger clone differs from it by one base. This sequence joins TRBV20-1 and TRBJ2-7; possibly TRBD1 for D (6 bases). CDR1 DFQATT and CDR2 SNEGSKA come from the germline V gene (reference sequence). CDR3 size: 13 residues. The CDR3 nucleotides are TGCAGTACTAGAGGACAGAACATCTACGAGCAGTACTTC. Translated: CSTRGQNIYEQYF.

Concerning this clonotype itself: Because it lacks the conserved phenylalanine or tryptophan at the end, this CDR3 is likely a read error. The chain uses TRBV20-1 and TRBJ2-6; D may correspond to TRBD1 or TRBD2 (5 bases each). Germline V gives CDR1 DFQATT, CDR2 SNEGSKA (reference sequence). The CDR3 is made up of 13 amino acids. The chain's CDR3 is CGTWGGGANVLTL. CDR3 nucleotide sequence: TGCGGAACTTGGGGCGGGGGGGCCAACGTCCTGACTCTC.

Ten or more counts support this clonotype. The V gene is TRBV11-3, the J gene TRBJ2-1, with a tentative D call TRBD2 (7 bases). Per the germline V gene, CDR1 is SGHNT and CDR2 is YENEEA. V lost 1 base and J 7 bases, leaving 14 bases between the germline ends. The CDR3 runs to 15 residues. The CDR3 DNA follows: TGTGCCAGCAGCTTAGTAGGGGGGGCTGGGAATGAGCAGTTCTTC. Amino acids: CASSLVGGAGNEQFF.

This clonotype was counted many times. V is TRBV7-9 and J is TRBJ1-2, with 9 bases that match TRBD1. Germline CDR1 SEHNR, CDR2 FQNEAQ (reference sequence). The length of the CDR3 is 15 residues. The J segment lost 0 bases and the V segment lost 6 bases, leaving 5 bases of the junction unmatched. The CDR3 DNA is TGTGCCAGCAGTCTACGACAGGGGGCTAACTATGGCTACACCTTC. Amino acid sequence: CASSLRQGANYGYTF.

This clonotype was counted at least ten times. This chain links TRBV20-1 with TRBJ2-3; 12 nucleotides align to TRBD2. After removal of 3 bases from V and 5 bases from J, the junction contained 3 bases not matched to a gene. This CDR3 comprises 14 residues. In germline, CDR1 is DFQATT, CDR2 SNEGSKA (reference sequence). The CDR3 nucleotides are TGCAGTGCTAGGACTAGCGGGAGAGTAGATACGCAGTATTTT. Translating it yields CSARTSGRVDTQYF.

The J gene is TRBJ2-1, the V gene TRBV19, with D possibly TRBD2 on 5 matching bases. Germline values: CDR1 LNHDA, CDR2 SQIVND (reference sequence). CDR3 length: 15 amino acids. V was clipped by 3 bases and J by 1 base, with 10 bases between them. CDR3 in DNA: TGTGCCAGTAGTATGAGTACTAGTTCCTACAATGAGCAGTTCTTC. Protein sequence: CASSMSTSSYNEQFF.

This clonotype is a singleton in its sample. The chain couples TRBV18 to TRBJ2-3; 7 nucleotides agree with TRBD1. The CDR3 spans 17 residues. Per the germline V gene, CDR1 is KGHSH and CDR2 is LQKENI. The junction had 11 bases not matched to a gene; V was cut back by 3 bases and J by 2 bases. The CDR3: CASSPIPQGTATDTQYF. The DNA of the CDR3 is TGTGCCAGCTCACCGATCCCTCAAGGGACAGCCACAGATACGCAGTATTTT.

The V and J genes are TRBV19 and TRBJ2-3; TRBD1 aligns across 9 bases. V lost 6 bases to trimming and J lost 4 bases; unmatched junction nucleotides: 5. Germline values: CDR1 LNHDA, CDR2 SQIVND (reference sequence). The CDR3 length is 14 residues. The CDR3 DNA reads TGTGCCAGTAGAGACAGGGGGAGGGCAGATACGCAGTATTTT. Protein: CASRDRGRADTQYF.

This clonotype was detected many times. V is TRBV7-9 and J is TRBJ2-1; TRBD2 matches at 9 bases. The CDR3 runs to 16 residues. Germline V lookup: CDR1 SEHNR, CDR2 FQNEAQ (reference sequence). The V segment lost 1 base and the J segment 7 bases; nucleotides outside the gene matches: 8. The CDR3 DNA sequence: TGTGCCAGCAGCTTAGGGGGCGGGAGGGCGCGGAATGAGCAGTTCTTC. Encoded protein: CASSLGGGRARNEQFF.

This clonotype was counted many times. The chain links TRBV27 to TRBJ1-2; 11 nucleotides align to TRBD1. The length of the CDR3 is 17 residues. In germline, CDR1 is MNHEY, CDR2 SMNVEV (reference sequence). The V segment lost 6 bases and the J segment 0 bases; nucleotides outside the gene matches: 9. This CDR3 reads CASRSTGTGGTNYGYTF. The CDR3 DNA sequence: TGTGCCAGCAGGTCAACTGGGACAGGGGGGACTAACTATGGCTACACCTTC.

This rearrangement joins TRBV7-9 to TRBJ2-3, with TRBD2 matching 7 bases. Trimming removed 0 bases from V and 7 bases from J; junction bases left unmatched: 4. The CDR3 covers 14 residues. CDR1 and CDR2 from the germline V gene are SEHNR and FQNEAQ (reference sequence). The CDR3 loop reads CASSLAGGLNTQYF. The CDR3 DNA reads as TGTGCCAGCAGCTTAGCGGGAGGGCTGAATACGCAGTATTTT.

This clonotype was counted a few times. The chain has TRBV9 and TRBJ2-1; possibly TRBD2 for D (6 bases). The length of the CDR3 is 14 residues. Germline V gene sequence: CDR1 SGDLS, CDR2 YYNGEE. The V end lost 5 bases, the J end lost 7 bases, and 16 bases lay between the germline ends. The CDR3 nucleotides are TGTGCCAGCAGGCCCACCGGGAGAGAAAATGAGCAGTTCTTC. As protein: CASRPTGRENEQFF.

This clonotype was found many times. The chain carries TRBV7-3 and TRBJ2-7, with TRBD1 identical over 8 bases. Germline values: CDR1 SGHTA, CDR2 FQGTGA. The CDR3 contains 13 residues. The V gene end was trimmed by 5 bases and the J gene end by 3 bases; junction bases not matched to a gene: 3. The CDR3 loop is CASSPGTGYEQYF. In nucleotides, the CDR3 is TGTGCCAGCAGCCCAGGGACAGGCTACGAGCAGTACTTC.

This clonotype has a count of ten or more. The chain uses TRBV4-1 and TRBJ1-1; 8 nucleotides match TRBD1. There are 15 residues in the CDR3. The V segment lost 3 bases and the J segment 4 bases; nucleotides outside the gene matches: 7. Germline V CDR1 and CDR2: MGHRA, YSYEKL. DNA for the CDR3: TGCGCCAGCAGCCAGGCCGGACAGGGTCGCACTGAAGCTTTCTTT. Its translation is CASSQAGQGRTEAFF.

This clonotype was detected once. This could be a read error, since a much larger clone is one nucleotide away. V usage is TRBV20-1 and J usage is TRBJ2-1; TRBD1 might be the D (5 bases). CDR1 is DFQATT, CDR2 SNEGSKA, per germline (reference sequence). CDR3 size: 14 residues. Trimming stripped 0 bases from V and 10 bases from J, with 16 bases between. CDR3 region: CSAREFGASDEQFF. The CDR3 DNA follows: TGCAGTGCTAGAGAATTTGGGGCGTCCGACGAGCAGTTCTTC.

This clonotype was picked up many times. V gene TRBV7-2 combines with J gene TRBJ2-7; D might be TRBD2 (6 bases). Trimming stripped 1 base from V and 5 bases from J, with 9 bases between. CDR1 is SGHTA and CDR2 is FQGNSA in the germline V gene. This CDR3 region has 13 residues. DNA for the CDR3: TGTGCCAGCAGCTTAGGGAGGGCCAACGAGCAGTACTTC. It is translated as CASSLGRANEQYF.

This clonotype occurred many times. The V call is TRBV18, the J call TRBJ2-5; D call uncertain. The CDR3 length is 14 residues. Germline CDR1 and CDR2: KGHSH and LQKENI. V was pared by 0 bases and J by 2 bases, with 7 bases between. CDR3 bases: TGTGCCAGCTCACCACCGAGGCTTCAAGAGACCCAGTACTTC. Amino acids: CASSPPRLQETQYF.

This clonotype was detected only a few times. The chain joins TRBV10-3 to TRBJ1-2; D gene unclear. Germline-derived CDR1 and CDR2 are ENHRY and SYGVKD. This CDR3 contains 11 residues. V was pared by 8 bases and J by 6 bases, with 10 bases between. The CDR3 loop is CAIGGNNGYTF. The CDR3 nucleotides are TGTGCCATCGGAGGGAACAATGGCTACACCTTC.